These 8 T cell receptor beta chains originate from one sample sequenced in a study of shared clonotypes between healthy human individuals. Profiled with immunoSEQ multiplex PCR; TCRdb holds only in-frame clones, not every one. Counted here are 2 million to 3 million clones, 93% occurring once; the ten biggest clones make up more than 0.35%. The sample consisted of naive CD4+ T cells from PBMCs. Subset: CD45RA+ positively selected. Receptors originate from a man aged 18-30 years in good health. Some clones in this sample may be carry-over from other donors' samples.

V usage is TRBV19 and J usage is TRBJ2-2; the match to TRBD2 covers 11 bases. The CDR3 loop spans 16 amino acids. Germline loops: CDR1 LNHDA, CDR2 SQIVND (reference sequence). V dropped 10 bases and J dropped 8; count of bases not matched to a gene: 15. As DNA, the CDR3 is TGTGCCACGCCTGTGGTAGCGGGAGGGCGAGGTGGGGAGCTGTTTTTT. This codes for CATPVVAGGRGGELFF.

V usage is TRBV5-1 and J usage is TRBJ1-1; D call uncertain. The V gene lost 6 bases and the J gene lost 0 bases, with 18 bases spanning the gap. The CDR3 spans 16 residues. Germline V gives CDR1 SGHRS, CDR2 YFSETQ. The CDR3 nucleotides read TGCGCCAGCACAATATCGACGGGCACTATGAACACTGAAGCTTTCTTT. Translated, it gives CASTISTGTMNTEAFF.

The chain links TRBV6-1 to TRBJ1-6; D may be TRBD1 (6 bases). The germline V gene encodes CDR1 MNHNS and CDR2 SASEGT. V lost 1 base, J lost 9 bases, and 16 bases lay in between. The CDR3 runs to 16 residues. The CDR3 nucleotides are TGTGCCAGCAGTGAAGAAGACAGGAAAATAGGTTCACCCCTCCACTTT. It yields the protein CASSEEDRKIGSPLHF.

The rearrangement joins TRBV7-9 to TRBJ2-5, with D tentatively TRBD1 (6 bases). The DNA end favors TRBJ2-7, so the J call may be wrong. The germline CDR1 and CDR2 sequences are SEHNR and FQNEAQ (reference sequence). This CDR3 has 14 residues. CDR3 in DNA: TGTGCCAGCAGCTTAGGACAGGCCTACTACGAGCAGTACTTC. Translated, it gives CASSLGQAYYEQYF.

CDR3 coding DNA: TGTGCCAGCAGTTTAGGGGGGCTAAGGAGTGAAAAACTGTTTTTT. It translates to CASSLGGLRSEKLFF. V is TRBV27 and J is TRBJ1-4; D is perhaps TRBD1 (6 bases). The V gene's germline CDR1 is MNHEY and CDR2 SMNVEV (reference sequence). V dropped 2 bases and J dropped 7 bases, with 14 bases sitting between them. The CDR3 totals 15 residues.

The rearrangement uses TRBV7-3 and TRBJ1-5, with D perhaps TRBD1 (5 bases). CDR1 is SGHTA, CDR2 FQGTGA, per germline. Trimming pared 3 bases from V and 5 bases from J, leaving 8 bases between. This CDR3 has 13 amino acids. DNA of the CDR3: TGTGCCAGCAGCTTGAGGGACGATCAGCCCCAGCATTTT. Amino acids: CASSLRDDQPQHF.

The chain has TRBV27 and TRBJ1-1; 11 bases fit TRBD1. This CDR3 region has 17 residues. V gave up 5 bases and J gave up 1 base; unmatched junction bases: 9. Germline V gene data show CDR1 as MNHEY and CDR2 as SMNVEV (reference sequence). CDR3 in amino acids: CASSPRTGGDANTEAFF. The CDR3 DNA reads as TGTGCCAGCAGTCCAAGGACAGGGGGCGACGCGAACACTGAAGCTTTCTTT.

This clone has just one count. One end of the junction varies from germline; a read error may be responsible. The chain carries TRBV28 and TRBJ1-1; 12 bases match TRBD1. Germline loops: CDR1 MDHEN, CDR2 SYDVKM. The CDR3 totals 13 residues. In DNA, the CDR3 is TGTGCCAGCAGTTTATGGGGGACAGGGGGCCCCGTGTTT. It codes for CASSLWGTGGPVF.